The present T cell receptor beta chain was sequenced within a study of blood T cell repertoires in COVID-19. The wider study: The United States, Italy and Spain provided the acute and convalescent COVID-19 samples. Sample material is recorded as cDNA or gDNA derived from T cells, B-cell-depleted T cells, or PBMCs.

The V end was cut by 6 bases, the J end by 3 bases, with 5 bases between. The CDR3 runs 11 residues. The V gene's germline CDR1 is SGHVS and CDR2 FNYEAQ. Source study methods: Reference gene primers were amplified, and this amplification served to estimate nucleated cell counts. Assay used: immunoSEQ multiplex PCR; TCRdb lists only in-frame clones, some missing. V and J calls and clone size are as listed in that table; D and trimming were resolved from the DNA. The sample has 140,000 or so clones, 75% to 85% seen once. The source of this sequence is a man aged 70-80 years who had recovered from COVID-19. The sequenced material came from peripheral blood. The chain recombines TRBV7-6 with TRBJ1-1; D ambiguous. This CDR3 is CASRRDTEAFF. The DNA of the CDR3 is TGTGCCAGCAGGAGGGACACTGAAGCTTTCTTT.